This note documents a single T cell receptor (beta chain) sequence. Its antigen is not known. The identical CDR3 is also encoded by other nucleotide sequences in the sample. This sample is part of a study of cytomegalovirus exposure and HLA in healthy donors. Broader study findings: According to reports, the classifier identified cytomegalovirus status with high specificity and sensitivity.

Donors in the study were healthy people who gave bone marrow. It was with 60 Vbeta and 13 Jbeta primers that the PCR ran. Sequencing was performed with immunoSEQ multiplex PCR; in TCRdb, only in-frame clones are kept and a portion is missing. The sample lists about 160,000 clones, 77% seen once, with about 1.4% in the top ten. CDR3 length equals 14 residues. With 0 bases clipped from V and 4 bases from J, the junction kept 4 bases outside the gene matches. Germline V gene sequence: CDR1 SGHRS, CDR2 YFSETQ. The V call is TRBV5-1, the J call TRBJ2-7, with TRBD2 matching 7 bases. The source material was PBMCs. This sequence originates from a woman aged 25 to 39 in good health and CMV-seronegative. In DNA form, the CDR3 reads TGCGCCAGCAGCTTGGCCGGGCGGGGGTACGAGCAGTACTTC. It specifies CASSLAGRGYEQYF.